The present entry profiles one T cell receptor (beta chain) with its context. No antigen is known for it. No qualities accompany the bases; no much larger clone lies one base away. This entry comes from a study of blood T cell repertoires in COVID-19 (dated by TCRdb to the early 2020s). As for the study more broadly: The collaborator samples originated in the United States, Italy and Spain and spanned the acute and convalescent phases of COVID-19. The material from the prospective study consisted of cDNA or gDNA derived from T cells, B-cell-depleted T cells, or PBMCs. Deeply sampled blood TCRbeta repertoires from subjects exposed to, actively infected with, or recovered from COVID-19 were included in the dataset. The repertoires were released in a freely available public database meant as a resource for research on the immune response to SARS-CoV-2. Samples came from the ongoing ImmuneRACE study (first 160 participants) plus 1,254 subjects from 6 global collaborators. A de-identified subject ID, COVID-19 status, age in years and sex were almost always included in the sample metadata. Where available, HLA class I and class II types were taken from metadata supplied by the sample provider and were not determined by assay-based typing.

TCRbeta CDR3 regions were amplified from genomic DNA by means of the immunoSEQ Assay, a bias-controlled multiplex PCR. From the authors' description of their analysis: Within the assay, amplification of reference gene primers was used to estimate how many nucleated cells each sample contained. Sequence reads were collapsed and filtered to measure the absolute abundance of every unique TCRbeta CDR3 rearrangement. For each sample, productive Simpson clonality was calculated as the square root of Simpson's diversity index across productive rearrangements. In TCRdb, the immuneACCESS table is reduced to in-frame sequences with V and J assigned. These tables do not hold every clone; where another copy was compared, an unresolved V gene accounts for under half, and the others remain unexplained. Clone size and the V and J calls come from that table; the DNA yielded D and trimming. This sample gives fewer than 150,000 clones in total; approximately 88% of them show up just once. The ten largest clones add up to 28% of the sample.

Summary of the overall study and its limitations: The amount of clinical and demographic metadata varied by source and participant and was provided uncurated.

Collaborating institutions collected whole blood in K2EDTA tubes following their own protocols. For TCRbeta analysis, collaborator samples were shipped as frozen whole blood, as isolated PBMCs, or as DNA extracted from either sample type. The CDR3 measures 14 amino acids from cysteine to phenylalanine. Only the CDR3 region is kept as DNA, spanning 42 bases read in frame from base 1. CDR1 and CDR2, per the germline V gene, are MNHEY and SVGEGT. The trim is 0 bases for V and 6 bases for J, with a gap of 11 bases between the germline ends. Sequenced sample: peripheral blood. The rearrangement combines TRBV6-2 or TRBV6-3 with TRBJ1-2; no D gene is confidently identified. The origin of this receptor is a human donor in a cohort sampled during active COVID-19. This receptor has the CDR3 CASSYSVRRDGYTF. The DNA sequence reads TGTGCCAGCAGTTACTCAGTCCGCCGCGATGGCTACACCTTC.